This record looks at one T cell receptor beta chain sequence and its context. This sample was included in a study of blood T cells in healthy people across ages. Then a second PCR, running roughly 7 to 11 cycles, was carried out with a sample-barcoded 5' primer and a J-beta primer mix. TCRdb itself ran the 5' RACE reads through MiXCR, one entry per CDR3 protein. The sample comprises about 580,000 distinct CDR3 sequences, about 45% of which are singletons, and about 22% rests with the top ten. Sequencing was done on a sample of blood. The receptor comes from a man of 80 years or more in good health.

The CDR3 DNA sequence: TGTGCCACCAGCAGAGATACGCCAAACATTCAGTACTTC. It is translated as CATSRDTPNIQYF. This rearrangement joins TRBV15 to TRBJ2-7; D is uncertain. Gene TRBJ2-4 matches the end of the DNA better, so the J call may be wrong. This CDR3 contains 13 residues. Germline loops: CDR1 LNHNV, CDR2 YYDKDF (reference sequence).